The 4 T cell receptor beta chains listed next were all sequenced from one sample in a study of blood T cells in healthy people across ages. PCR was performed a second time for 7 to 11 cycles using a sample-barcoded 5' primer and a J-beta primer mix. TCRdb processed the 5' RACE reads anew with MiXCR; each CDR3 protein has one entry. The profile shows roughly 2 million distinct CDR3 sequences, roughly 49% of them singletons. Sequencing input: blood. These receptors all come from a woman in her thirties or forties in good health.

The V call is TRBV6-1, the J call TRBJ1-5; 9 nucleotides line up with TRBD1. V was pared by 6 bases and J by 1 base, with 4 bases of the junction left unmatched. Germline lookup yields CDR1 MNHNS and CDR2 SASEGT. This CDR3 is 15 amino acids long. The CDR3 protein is CASSWTGVSNQPQHF. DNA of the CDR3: TGTGCCAGCAGCTGGACAGGGGTGAGCAATCAGCCCCAGCATTTT.

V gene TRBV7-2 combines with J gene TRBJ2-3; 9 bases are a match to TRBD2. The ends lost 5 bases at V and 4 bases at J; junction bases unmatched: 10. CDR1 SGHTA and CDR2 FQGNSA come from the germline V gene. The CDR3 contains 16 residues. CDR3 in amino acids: CASSPYSGGLADTQYF. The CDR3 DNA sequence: TGTGCCAGCAGCCCCTACAGCGGGGGGCTTGCAGATACGCAGTATTTT.

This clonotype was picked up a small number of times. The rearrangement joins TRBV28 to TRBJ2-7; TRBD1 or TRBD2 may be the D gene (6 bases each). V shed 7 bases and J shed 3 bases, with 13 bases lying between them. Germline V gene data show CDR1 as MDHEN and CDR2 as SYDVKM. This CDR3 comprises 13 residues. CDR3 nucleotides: TGTGCCAGCAACCTAAGGGGGGTCTACGAGCAGTACTTC. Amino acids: CASNLRGVYEQYF.

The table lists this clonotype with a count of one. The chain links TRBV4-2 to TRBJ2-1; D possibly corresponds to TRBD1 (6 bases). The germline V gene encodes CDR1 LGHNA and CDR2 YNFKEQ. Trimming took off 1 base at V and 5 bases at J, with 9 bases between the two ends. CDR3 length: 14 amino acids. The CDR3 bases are TGTGCCAGCAGCCAAGCGCGACAGGACAATGAGCAGTTCTTC. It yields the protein CASSQARQDNEQFF.